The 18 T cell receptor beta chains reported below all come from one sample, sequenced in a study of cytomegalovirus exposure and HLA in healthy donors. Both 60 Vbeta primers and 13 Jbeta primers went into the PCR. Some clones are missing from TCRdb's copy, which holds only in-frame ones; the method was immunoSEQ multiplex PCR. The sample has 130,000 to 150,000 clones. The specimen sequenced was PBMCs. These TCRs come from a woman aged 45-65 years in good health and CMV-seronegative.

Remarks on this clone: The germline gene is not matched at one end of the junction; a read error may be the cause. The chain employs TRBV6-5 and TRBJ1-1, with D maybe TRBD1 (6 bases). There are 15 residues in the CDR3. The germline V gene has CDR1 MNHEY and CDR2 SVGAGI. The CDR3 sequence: CASTYGQGTNTEAFF. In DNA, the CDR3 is TGTGCCAGCACTTACGGGCAGGGGACGAACACTGAAGCTTTCTTT.

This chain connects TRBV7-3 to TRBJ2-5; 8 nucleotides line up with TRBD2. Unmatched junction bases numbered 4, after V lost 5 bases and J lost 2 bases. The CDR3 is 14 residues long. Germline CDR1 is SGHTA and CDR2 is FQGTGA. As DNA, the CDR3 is TGTGCCAGCAGCCGCACGGGAGGGCAAGAGACCCAGTACTTC. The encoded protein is CASSRTGGQETQYF.

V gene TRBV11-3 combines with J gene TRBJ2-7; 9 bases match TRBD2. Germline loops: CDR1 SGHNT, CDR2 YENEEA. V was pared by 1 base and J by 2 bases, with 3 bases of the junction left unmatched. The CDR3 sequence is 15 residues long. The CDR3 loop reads CASSLGGRVPYEQYF. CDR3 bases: TGTGCCAGCAGCTTAGGCGGGAGGGTCCCCTACGAGCAGTACTTC.

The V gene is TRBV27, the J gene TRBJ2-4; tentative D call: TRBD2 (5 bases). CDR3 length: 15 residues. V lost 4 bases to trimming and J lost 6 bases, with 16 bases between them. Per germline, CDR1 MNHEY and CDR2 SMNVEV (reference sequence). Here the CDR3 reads CASSWRGPVINIQYF. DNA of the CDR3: TGTGCCAGCAGTTGGAGAGGGCCAGTAATAAACATTCAGTACTTC.

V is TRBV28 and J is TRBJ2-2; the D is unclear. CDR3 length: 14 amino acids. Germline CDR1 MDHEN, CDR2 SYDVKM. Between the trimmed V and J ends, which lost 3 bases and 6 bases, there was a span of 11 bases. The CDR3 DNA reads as TGTGCCAGCAGTTTCCCCCGGGTGCCCGGGGAGCTGTTTTTT. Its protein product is CASSFPRVPGELFF. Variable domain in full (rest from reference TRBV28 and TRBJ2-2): DVKVTQSSRYLVKRTGEKVFLECVQDMDHENMFWYRQDPGLGLRLIYFSYDVKMKEKGDIPEGYSVSREKKERFSLILESASTNQTSMYLCASSFPRVPGELFFGEGSRLTVL.

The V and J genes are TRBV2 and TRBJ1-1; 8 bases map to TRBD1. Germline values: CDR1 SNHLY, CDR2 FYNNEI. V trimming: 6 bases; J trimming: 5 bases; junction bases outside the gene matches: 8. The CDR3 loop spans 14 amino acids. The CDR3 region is CASRTGAAGTEAFF. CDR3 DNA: TGTGCCAGCAGGACAGGGGCGGCGGGGACTGAAGCTTTCTTT.

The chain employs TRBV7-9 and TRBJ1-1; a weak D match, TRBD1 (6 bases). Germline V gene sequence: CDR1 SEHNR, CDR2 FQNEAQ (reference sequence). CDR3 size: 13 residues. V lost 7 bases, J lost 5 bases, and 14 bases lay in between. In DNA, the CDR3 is TGTGCCAGCATACCGGGGGGGGCAACTGAAGCTTTCTTT. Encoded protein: CASIPGGATEAFF.

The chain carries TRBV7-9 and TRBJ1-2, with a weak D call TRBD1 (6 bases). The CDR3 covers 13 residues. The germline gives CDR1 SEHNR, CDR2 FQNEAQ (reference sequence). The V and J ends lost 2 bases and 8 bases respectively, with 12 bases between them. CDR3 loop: CASSLLSGDGYTF. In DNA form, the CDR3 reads TGTGCCAGCAGCTTACTATCAGGGGACGGCTACACCTTC.

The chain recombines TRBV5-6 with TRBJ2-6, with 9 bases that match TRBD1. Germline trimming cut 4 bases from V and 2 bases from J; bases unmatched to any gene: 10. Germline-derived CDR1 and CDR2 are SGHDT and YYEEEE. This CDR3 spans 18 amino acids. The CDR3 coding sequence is TGTGCCAGCAGCAAACAATACTACAGGGGGCCTGGGGCCAACGTCCTGACTTTC. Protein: CASSKQYYRGPGANVLTF.

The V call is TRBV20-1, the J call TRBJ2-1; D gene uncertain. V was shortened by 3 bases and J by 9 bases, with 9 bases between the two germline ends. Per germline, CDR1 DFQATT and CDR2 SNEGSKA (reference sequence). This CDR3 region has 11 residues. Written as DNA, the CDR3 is TGCAGTGCTAGTCCTTACGGTGAGCAGTTCTTC. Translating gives CSASPYGEQFF.

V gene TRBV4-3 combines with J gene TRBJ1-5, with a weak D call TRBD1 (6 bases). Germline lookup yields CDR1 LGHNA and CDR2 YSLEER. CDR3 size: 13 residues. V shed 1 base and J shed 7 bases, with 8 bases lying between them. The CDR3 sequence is CASSQGQDQPQHF. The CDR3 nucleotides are TGCGCCAGCAGCCAAGGACAGGACCAGCCCCAGCATTTT.

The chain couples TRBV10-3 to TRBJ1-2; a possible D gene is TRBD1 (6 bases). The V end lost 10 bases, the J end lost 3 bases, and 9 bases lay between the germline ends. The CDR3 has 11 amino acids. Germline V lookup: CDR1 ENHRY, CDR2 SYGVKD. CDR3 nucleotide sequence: TGTGCCACCCGGACAGACTATGGCTACACCTTC. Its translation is CATRTDYGYTF.

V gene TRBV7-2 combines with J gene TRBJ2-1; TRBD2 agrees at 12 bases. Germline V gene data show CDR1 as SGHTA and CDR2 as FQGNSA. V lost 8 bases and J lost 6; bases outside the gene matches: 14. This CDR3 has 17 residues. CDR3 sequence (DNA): TGTGCCAGCGGCTCCTCAAGACTAGCGGGAGACCTCAATGAGCAGTTCTTC. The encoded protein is CASGSSRLAGDLNEQFF.

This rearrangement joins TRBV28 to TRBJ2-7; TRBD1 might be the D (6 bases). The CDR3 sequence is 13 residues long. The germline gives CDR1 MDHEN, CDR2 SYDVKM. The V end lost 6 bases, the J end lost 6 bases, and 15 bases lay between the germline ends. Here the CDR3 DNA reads TGTGCCAGCAGCAAAAGGGGGACGGGCGAGCAGTACTTC. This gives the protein CASSKRGTGEQYF.

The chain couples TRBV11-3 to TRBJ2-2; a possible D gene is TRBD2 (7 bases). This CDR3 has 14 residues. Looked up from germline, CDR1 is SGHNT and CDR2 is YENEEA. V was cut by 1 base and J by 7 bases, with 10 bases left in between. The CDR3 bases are TGTGCCAGCAGCTTAGGAGGGGGGGTCGGGGAGCTGTTTTTT. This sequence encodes CASSLGGGVGELFF.

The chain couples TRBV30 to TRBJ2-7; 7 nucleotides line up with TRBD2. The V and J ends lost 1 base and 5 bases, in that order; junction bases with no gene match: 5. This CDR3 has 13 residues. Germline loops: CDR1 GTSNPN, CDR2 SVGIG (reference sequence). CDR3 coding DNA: TGTGCCTGGAGTGGTGGGAGGGCCGACGAGCAGTACTTC. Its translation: CAWSGGRADEQYF.

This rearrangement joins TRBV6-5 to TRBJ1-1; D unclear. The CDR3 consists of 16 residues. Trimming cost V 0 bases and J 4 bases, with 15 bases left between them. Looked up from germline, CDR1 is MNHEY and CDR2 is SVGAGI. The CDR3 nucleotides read TGTGCCAGCAGTTACTCGGTTGTAGGCGGAACCACTGAAGCTTTCTTT. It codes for CASSYSVVGGTTEAFF.

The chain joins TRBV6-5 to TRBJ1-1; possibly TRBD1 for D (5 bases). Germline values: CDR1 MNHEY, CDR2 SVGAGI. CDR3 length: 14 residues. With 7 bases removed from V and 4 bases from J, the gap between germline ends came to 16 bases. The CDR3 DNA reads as TGTGCCAGCACAAGGCTGGGCGGGGGCACTGAAGCTTTCTTT. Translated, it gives CASTRLGGGTEAFF.